These 19 T cell receptor beta chains originate from one sample sequenced in a study of graft-versus-host responses after intestinal transplantation (dated by TCRdb to about 2021). The time point label here, explained by the study, means: cells obtained before transplantation from donor or recipient. The library was prepared using the immunoSEQ multiplex PCR assay. TCRdb took over this immuneACCESS table, retaining in-frame rearrangements with V and J assigned. Such tables are incomplete; in checked studies, under half of the missing clones stem from an unresolved V gene, and the remainder is unexplained. The sample data list about 31,000 clones, and around 85% of these were observed just once. The top ten hold more than 15% of the sample. Antigen specificity for these receptors is unknown. The sequences come from unstimulated CD8+ T cells sorted from spleen or lymph node cells, collected before intestinal transplant. The receptors here all came from a human donor who received an intestinal transplant.

The V and J genes are TRBV5-1 and TRBJ2-6; no clear D. The germline V gene has CDR1 SGHRS and CDR2 YFSETQ. The length of the CDR3 is 20 residues. Trimming took off 0 bases at V and 0 bases at J, with 19 bases between the two ends. The CDR3 is CASSLVPFEEFGSGANVLTF. The CDR3 DNA reads as TGCGCCAGCAGCTTGGTCCCCTTCGAGGAGTTCGGCTCTGGGGCCAACGTCCTGACTTTC.

The CDR3 is CASSSRAYYEQYF. The CDR3 region has the DNA TGTGCCAGCAGCTCGCGGGCCTACTACGAGCAGTACTTC. This chain uses TRBV13 with TRBJ2-7; possible D gene TRBD2, 5 bases. There are 13 residues in the CDR3. Trimming took 4 bases from V and 3 from J, leaving 10 bases between them. Germline V CDR1 and CDR2: PRHDT, FYEKMQ (reference sequence).

This chain uses TRBV4-1 with TRBJ2-3, with TRBD2 identical over 12 bases. This CDR3 is 17 amino acids long. V trimming: 5 bases; J trimming: 1 base; junction bases outside the gene matches: 7. Germline CDR1 and CDR2: MGHRA and YSYEKL. In DNA, the CDR3 is TGCGCCAGCAGCGGGGTGGGGACTAGCGGGCGCACAGATACGCAGTATTTT. Amino acids: CASSGVGTSGRTDTQYF.

This clone came up a few times. This chain connects TRBV6-6 to TRBJ1-1; possibly TRBD1 for D (5 bases). Trimming removed 3 bases at V and 4 bases at J, with 12 bases between. CDR1 is MNHNY and CDR2 is SVGAGI in the germline V gene (reference sequence). The CDR3 has 14 residues. The CDR3, as DNA: TGTGCCAGCAGTTATGGGACTAGGGGCACTGAAGCTTTCTTT. Protein: CASSYGTRGTEAFF.

This chain links TRBV11-2 with TRBJ2-2, with TRBD2 matching over 12 bases. The length of the CDR3 is 19 residues. Germline CDR1 is SGHAT and CDR2 is FQNNGV. Trimming removed 3 bases from V and 5 bases from J; junction bases left unmatched: 13. CDR3 residues: CASSFPRSSGRAGTGELFF. Written as DNA, the CDR3 is TGTGCCAGCAGCTTCCCCCGTTCTAGCGGGAGGGCCGGGACCGGGGAGCTGTTTTTT.

This clone was observed a few times. V usage is TRBV15 and J usage is TRBJ1-4; D is undetermined. The CDR3 contains 13 residues. The V end was cut by 4 bases, the J end by 7 bases, with 10 bases between. Looked up from germline, CDR1 is LNHNV and CDR2 is YYDKDF (reference sequence). CDR3 coding DNA: TGTGCCACCAGCAACACGGCGGGTGAAAAACTGTTTTTT. Its translation: CATSNTAGEKLFF.

V usage is TRBV27 and J usage is TRBJ2-5; perhaps TRBD1 as D (5 bases). CDR3 size: 13 residues. The germline V gene encodes CDR1 MNHEY and CDR2 SMNVEV (reference sequence). Deletions cut 2 bases from V and 4 bases from J, with 8 bases between. The CDR3 DNA reads as TGTGCCAGCAGTTTACTAGGGGCAGAGACCCAGTACTTC. It translates to CASSLLGAETQYF.

V gene TRBV6-5 combines with J gene TRBJ1-4, with D possibly being TRBD1 (6 bases). V lost 5 bases to trimming and J lost 3 bases, with 10 bases between them. From germline, CDR1 is MNHEY and CDR2 SVGAGI. This CDR3 region has 14 residues. CDR3 in DNA: TGTGCCAGCAGTCCGACAGGCTCTAATGAAAAACTGTTTTTT. This translates into CASSPTGSNEKLFF.

This clone was counted once. The chain carries TRBV7-9 and TRBJ1-3; 7 nucleotides agree with TRBD1. CDR1 and CDR2 from the germline V gene are SEHNR and FQNEAQ (reference sequence). This CDR3 contains 16 residues. J gave up 3 bases and V 5 bases, and 10 bases lay outside the gene matches. The CDR3 region has the DNA TGTGCCAGCAGCAAACTACAGGGGAAAGTTGGAAACACCATATATTTT. Its protein is CASSKLQGKVGNTIYF.

This clone turned up a few times. The chain links TRBV27 to TRBJ2-7; TRBD1 agrees at 8 bases. Germline CDR1 and CDR2: MNHEY and SMNVEV (reference sequence). The CDR3 is 14 amino acids. Trimming removed 2 bases from V and 4 bases from J; junction bases left unmatched: 4. The CDR3 here is CASSLQGARYEQYF. The CDR3 nucleotides are TGTGCCAGCAGTTTACAGGGGGCGCGGTACGAGCAGTACTTC.

The rearrangement links TRBV5-1 to TRBJ2-2; TRBD2 matches 8 bases. The V segment lost 4 bases and the J segment 7 bases; nucleotides outside the gene matches: 12. This CDR3 has 16 residues. Germline V gene data show CDR1 as SGHRS and CDR2 as YFSETQ. The CDR3 region is CASSPPEAGESGELFF. The CDR3 DNA is TGCGCCAGCAGCCCACCGGAAGCGGGAGAGAGCGGGGAGCTGTTTTTT.

The gene calls are TRBV5-1 and TRBJ2-3; D perhaps matches TRBD1 (5 bases). Germline V gene lookup returns CDR1 SGHRS and CDR2 YFSETQ. Trimming removed 5 bases at V and 11 bases at J, with 15 bases between. The CDR3 is 12 amino acids. The CDR3 spells CASSMYSQGQYF. In DNA, the CDR3 is TGCGCCAGCAGTATGTACTCCCAGGGGCAGTATTTT.

The chain has TRBV21-1 and TRBJ2-3; TRBD2, the table's D call, was not compared with the DNA. TRBV21-1 is shown as a pseudogene. CDR3 length: 17 amino acids. The chain's CDR3 is CASSRGVREKVTDTQYF. The CDR3 DNA reads as TGTGCCAGCAGCAGGGGGGTGCGGGAGAAAGTCACAGATACGCAGTATTTT.

The chain couples TRBV28 to TRBJ2-7; 7 bases match TRBD2. This CDR3 has 13 amino acids. The trim removed 5 bases at V and 3 bases at J, leaving 4 bases unmatched. Germline V CDR1 and CDR2: MDHEN, SYDVKM. CDR3: CASSPAGNYEQYF. CDR3 nucleotide sequence: TGTGCCAGCAGTCCAGCGGGGAACTACGAGCAGTACTTC.

The genes are TRBV4-1 and TRBJ2-7, with 7 nucleotides matching TRBD1. The CDR3 has 13 amino acids. V shed 4 bases and J 3 bases; nucleotides not matched to a gene: 3. The germline V gene has CDR1 MGHRA and CDR2 YSYEKL. The CDR3 DNA follows: TGCGCCAGCAGCCCCCGGACAGGCTACGAGCAGTACTTC. Translation gives CASSPRTGYEQYF.

The chain joins TRBV4-1 to TRBJ2-1, with 9 bases identical to TRBD1. Unmatched junction bases numbered 5, after V lost 1 base and J lost 4 bases. There are 16 residues in the CDR3. Germline lookup yields CDR1 MGHRA and CDR2 YSYEKL. The CDR3 bases are TGCGCCAGCAGCCAAGGGACCGGGACAGGGTACAATGAGCAGTTCTTC. Amino acid sequence: CASSQGTGTGYNEQFF.

V gene TRBV9 combines with J gene TRBJ2-1; D possibly corresponds to TRBD1 (5 bases). Germline loops: CDR1 SGDLS, CDR2 YYNGEE. CDR3 length: 14 residues. The V end lost 0 bases, the J end lost 6 bases, and 10 bases lay between the germline ends. The CDR3 is CASSVGGYPNEQFF. The CDR3 coding sequence is TGTGCCAGCAGCGTAGGGGGCTACCCCAATGAGCAGTTCTTC.

The chain combines TRBV18 with TRBJ1-6; 10 bases are a match to TRBD1. The CDR3 is 22 amino acids. Germline CDR1 is KGHSH and CDR2 is LQKENI. The junction had 20 bases not matched to a gene; V was cut back by 0 bases and J by 6 bases. DNA for the CDR3: TGTGCCAGCTCACCACCGTCAGCATTCGGGACAGGGGATCCCTGGAGTAATTCACCCCTCCACTTT. Its protein is CASSPPSAFGTGDPWSNSPLHF.

This chain links TRBV19 with TRBJ2-1; possible D gene TRBD2, 6 bases. V lost 3 bases and J lost 0, with 15 bases in between. Germline assignment: CDR1 LNHDA and CDR2 SQIVND (reference sequence). This CDR3 is 17 amino acids long. CDR3 sequence (DNA): TGTGCCAGTAGTATCACCCTAGCGCATAGCTCCTACAATGAGCAGTTCTTC. Translating gives CASSITLAHSSYNEQFF.